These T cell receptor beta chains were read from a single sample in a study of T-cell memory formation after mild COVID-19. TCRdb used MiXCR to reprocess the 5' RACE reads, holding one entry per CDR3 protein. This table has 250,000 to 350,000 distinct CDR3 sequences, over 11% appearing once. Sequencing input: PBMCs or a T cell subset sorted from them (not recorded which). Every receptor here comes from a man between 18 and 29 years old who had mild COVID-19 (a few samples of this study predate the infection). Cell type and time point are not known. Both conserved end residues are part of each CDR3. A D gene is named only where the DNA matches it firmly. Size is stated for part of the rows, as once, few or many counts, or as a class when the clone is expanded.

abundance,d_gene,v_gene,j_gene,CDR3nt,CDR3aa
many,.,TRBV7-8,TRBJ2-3,TGTGCCAGCAGGTCGAGAAGGAGCACAGATACGCAGTATTTT,CASRSRRSTDTQYF
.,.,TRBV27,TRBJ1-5,TGTGCCAGCAGTCGGTCCAGCGCAGGCCAGCCCCAGCATTTT,CASSRSSAGQPQHF
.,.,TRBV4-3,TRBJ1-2,TGCGCCAGCAGCCATACAGGGTTGGGTGGCTACACCTTC,CASSHTGLGGYTF
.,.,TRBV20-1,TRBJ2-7,TGCAGTGCCCCCCGGTACGTGGCGGGGCCTTCCTACGAGCAGTACTTC,CSAPRYVAGPSYEQYF
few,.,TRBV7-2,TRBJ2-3,TGTGCCAGCAGCTCTAACCGCCCCACAGATACGCAGTATTTT,CASSSNRPTDTQYF
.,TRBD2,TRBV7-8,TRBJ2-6,TGTGCCACCCCACCCGGAGCGGGGGCCAGCTCTGGGGCCAACGTCCTGACTTTC,CATPPGAGASSGANVLTF
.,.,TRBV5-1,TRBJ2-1,TGCGCCAGCAGCTTGGAAGGACCGGTAAGGTTCTTC,CASSLEGPVRFF
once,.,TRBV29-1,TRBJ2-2,TGCAGCGGGGGGCGTCCCCTCACCGGGGAGCTGTTTTTT,CSGGRPLTGELFF
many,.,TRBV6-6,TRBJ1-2,TGTGCCAGCAGCCTTGGAGACAGCCTCTATGGCTACACCTTC,CASSLGDSLYGYTF
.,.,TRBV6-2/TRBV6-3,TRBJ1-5,TGTGCCAGCAGTTACACCCGTTCCGTTCAGCCCCAGCATTTT,CASSYTRSVQPQHF
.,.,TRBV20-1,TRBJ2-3,TGCAGTGCTGCGTCGAGTACTAGCAACCCAGATACGCAGTATTTT,CSAASSTSNPDTQYF
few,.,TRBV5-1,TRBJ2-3,TGCGCCAGCAGCGGGAGTAGCGACTGGATCACAGATACGCAGTATTTT,CASSGSSDWITDTQYF
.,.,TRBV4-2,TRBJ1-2,TGTGCCAGCAGCCAACTGGGGGACATTGGCTATGGCTACACCTTC,CASSQLGDIGYGYTF
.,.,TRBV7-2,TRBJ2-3,TGTGCCAGCAGCTTAGCAACAGGGTCAGATACGCAGTATTTT,CASSLATGSDTQYF
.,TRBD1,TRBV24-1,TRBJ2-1,TGTGCCACCAGTGATGCCGGGACAGGGGACAATGAGCAGTTCTTC,CATSDAGTGDNEQFF
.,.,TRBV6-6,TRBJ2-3,TGTGCCAGCAGTTACTCTCGAGCAGGGTTGGATACGCAGTATTTT,CASSYSRAGLDTQYF
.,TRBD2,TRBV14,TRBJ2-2,TGTGCCAGCAGCCAAGACCCGGTAGCGGGTAACACCGGGGAGCTGTTTTTT,CASSQDPVAGNTGELFF
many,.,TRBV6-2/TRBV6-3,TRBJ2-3,TGTGCCAGCAGTTACGGGCCGGGTACGCAGTATTTT,CASSYGPGTQYF
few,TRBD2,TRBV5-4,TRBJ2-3,TGTGCCAGCAGCTTGGGGACTAGGGACACAGATACGCAGTATTTT,CASSLGTRDTDTQYF
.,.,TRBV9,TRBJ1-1,TGTGCCAGCAGCGTAGATCTGCAGGGGAGGGAAGCTTTCTTT,CASSVDLQGREAFF
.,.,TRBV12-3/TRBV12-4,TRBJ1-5,TGTGCCAGCAGTTTAGCGCTGGGCCAGCCCCAGCATTTT,CASSLALGQPQHF
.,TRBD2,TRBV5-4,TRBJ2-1,TGTGCCAGCAGCCCTATCAATAGCGGGGGGAGCACCGATGAGCAGTTCTTC,CASSPINSGGSTDEQFF
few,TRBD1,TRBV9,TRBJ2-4,TGTGCCAGCAGCGTCAGGACAGGGAGCATTCAGTACTTC,CASSVRTGSIQYF
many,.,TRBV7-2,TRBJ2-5,TGTGCCAGCAGTCGGAAGAGTGGAGAGACCCAGTACTTC,CASSRKSGETQYF
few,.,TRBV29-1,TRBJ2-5,TGCAGCGTTGCTGGAGCCGAGACCCAGTACTTC,CSVAGAETQYF
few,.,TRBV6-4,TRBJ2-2,TGTGCCAGCAGTGACTTCGGGGAGCTGTTTTTT,CASSDFGELFF
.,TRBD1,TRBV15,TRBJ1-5,TGTGCCACCAGCAGAGATCCTGGGACAGGGGTCAATCAGCCCCAGCATTTT,CATSRDPGTGVNQPQHF
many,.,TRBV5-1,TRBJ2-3,TGCGCCAGCAGCCCACGTAAACCGGGACAACCATCCCGCACAGATACGCAGTATTTT,CASSPRKPGQPSRTDTQYF
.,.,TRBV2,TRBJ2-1,TGTGCCAGCAGGATCCTTGGACAGTCCTACAATGAGCAGTTCTTC,CASRILGQSYNEQFF
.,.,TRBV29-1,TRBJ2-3,TGCAGCGTTGTAACTGGATCCACAGATACGCAGTATTTT,CSVVTGSTDTQYF
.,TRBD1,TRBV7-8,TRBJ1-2,TGTGCCAGCAGCTTAAGCGGGACAGGGAAGACCTATGGCTACACCTTC,CASSLSGTGKTYGYTF
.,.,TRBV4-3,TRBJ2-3,TGCGCCAGCAGCCAAGATTATAATTCCGATACGCAGTATTTT,CASSQDYNSDTQYF